This T cell receptor (beta chain) was captured in a study of blood T cell repertoires in COVID-19. In the study overall: The origin of the acute and convalescent COVID-19 samples was the United States, Italy and Spain.

Recovered participants had two consecutive negative NP/OP PCR tests, healthcare professional clearance, or symptom resolution. Using immunoSEQ multiplex PCR, the repertoire was profiled, and TCRdb retains in-frame clones only, with some absent. The sample shows 250,000 or so clones, over 75% of them seen only once. From germline, CDR1 is SGHTA and CDR2 FQGNSA. Trimming left V 5 bases short and J 0 bases short, with 11 bases between. There are 15 residues in the CDR3. Material: PBMCs or T cells enriched from blood (not recorded which). V gene TRBV7-2 combines with J gene TRBJ2-1; the D gene is possibly TRBD2 (5 bases). This receptor was obtained from a man aged 35-49 years who had recovered from COVID-19. For the CDR3, the DNA is TGTGCCAGCAGCCTCCTACGGGGCTCCTACAATGAGCAGTTCTTC. It codes for CASSLLRGSYNEQFF.